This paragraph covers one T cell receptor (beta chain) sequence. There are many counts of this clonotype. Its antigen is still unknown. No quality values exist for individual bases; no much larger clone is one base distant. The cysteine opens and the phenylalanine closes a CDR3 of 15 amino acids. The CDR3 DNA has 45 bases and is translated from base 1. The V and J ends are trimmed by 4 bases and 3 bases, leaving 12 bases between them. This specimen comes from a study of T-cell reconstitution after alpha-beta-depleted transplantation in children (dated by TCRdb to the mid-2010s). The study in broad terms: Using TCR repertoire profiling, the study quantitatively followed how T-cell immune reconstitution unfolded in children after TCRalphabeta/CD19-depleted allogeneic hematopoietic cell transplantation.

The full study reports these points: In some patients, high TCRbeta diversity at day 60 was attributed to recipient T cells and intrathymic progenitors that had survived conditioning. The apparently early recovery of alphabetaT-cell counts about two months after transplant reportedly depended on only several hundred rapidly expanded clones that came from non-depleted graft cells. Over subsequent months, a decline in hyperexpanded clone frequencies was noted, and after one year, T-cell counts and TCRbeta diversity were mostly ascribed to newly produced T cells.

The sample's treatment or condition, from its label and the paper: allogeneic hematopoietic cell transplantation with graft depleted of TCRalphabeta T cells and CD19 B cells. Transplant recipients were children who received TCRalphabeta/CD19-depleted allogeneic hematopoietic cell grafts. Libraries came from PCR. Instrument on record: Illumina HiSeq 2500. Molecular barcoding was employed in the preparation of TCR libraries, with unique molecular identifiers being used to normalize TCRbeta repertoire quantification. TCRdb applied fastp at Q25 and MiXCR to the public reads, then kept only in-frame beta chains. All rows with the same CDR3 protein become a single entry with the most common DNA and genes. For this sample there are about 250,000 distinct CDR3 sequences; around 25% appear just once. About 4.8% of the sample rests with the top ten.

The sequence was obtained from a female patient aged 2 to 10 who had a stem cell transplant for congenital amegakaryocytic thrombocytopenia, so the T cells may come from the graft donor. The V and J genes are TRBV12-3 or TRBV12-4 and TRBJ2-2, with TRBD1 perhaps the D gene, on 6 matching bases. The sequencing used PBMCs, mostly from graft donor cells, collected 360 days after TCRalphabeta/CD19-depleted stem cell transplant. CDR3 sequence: CASSSRDKYTGELFF. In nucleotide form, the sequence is TGTGCCAGCAGTTCTCGGGACAAATACACCGGGGAGCTGTTTTTT.